A selection of T cell receptor beta chains follows, all from one sample in a study of regulatory T cells in long-lasting Graves disease. MiXCR, applied by TCRdb to the multiplex PCR reads, yields one record per CDR3 protein. The top ten hold around 15% of the sample, which has under 300,000 distinct CDR3 sequences, 18% seen once. The sample was also reused in another study, on T cells in Graves' hyperthyroidism and ophthalmopathy.

The input for sequencing was peripheral blood mononuclear cells (PBMCs), taken at new diagnosis, from a patient treated with antithyroid drugs. These receptors were obtained from a woman aged 30 to 39 with Graves disease. Each CDR3 is given without its conserved first and last residue. The order of the fields is CDR3 length, J gene, V gene, CDR3 protein.

12 | TRBJ1-4 | TRBV2 | ASRVGTGEEKLF
11 | TRBJ1-2 | TRBV19 | ASSDTGDYGYT
13 | TRBJ1-5 | TRBV6-1 | ASTDPGRANQPQH
14 | TRBJ2-7 | TRBV13 | ASSPSPGQGAYEQY
11 | TRBJ1-5 | TRBV15 | ATSRVGGQPQH
13 | TRBJ2-5 | TRBV7-9 | ASSTGHGGQETQY
10 | TRBJ1-1 | TRBV12-3/TRBV12-4 | ASSPGTSEAF
12 | TRBJ2-7 | TRBV6-1 | ASSEPEGAYEQY
13 | TRBJ2-5 | TRBV28 | ASSLSGGIWETQY
13 | TRBJ1-6 | TRBV18 | ASSPGIRGNSPLH
14 | TRBJ2-1 | TRBV29-1 | SVGGGNRGSYNEQF
13 | TRBJ2-1 | TRBV5-5 | ASTRPGQGANEQF
11 | TRBJ1-1 | TRBV5-1 | ASSLWQDTEAF
14 | TRBJ2-5 | TRBV6-1 | ASSEPPWPQRETQY
13 | TRBJ1-5 | TRBV5-6 | ASSLGGVAKQPQH
8 | TRBJ1-1 | TRBV2 | ASSAAEAF
10 | TRBJ1-6 | TRBV3-1 | ASSHGDPPSH
12 | TRBJ2-3 | TRBV9 | ASTTEHSADTQY